This TCR beta chain emerged from a study of tumor-infiltrating lymphocytes in primary liver carcinoma. Study observations and caveats: Tumor region pairs outstripped tumor-adjacent and tumor-blood pairs in overlap. Tumor top-250-clone fractions significantly exceeded those of blood (p = 0.039).

Starting material of 400 to 600 ng total RNA yielded TCR beta cDNA via a constant-region primer. Modified slightly, ARM-PCR produced TCR beta libraries over three nested multiplex PCR rounds. It was with TRBV1-TRBV30 forward primers and a C-beta reverse primer that the first two PCR rounds were run, at 10 cycles each. TCRdb used MiXCR to reprocess the multiplex PCR reads, holding one entry per CDR3 protein. The sample contains approximately 110,000 distinct CDR3 sequences, around 60% of which appear only once. This CDR3 has 15 residues. The germline CDR1 and CDR2 sequences are SGHKS and YYEKEE (reference sequence). Unsorted bulk tissue, 20-30 mg of it, served as the source for co-extraction of RNA and DNA. Every tumor was sampled at five separate regions. In regard to this clonotype: Its antigen is still unknown.

The V call is TRBV5-5, the J call TRBJ1-5; D possibly corresponds to TRBD2 (6 bases). The J call may be faulty, since TRBJ2-3 better matches the DNA end. The origin of this receptor is a woman aged 55-70 years with primary liver carcinoma and hepatitis B virus infection. Sequencing was done on a sample of liver tumor tissue from sampling region 1. The subset: tumor region T1, superior pole. The CDR3 sequence is CASNFGSAGNQPQYF. The CDR3 DNA reads as TGTGCCAGCAACTTTGGGTCGGCGGGAAATCAGCCCCAGTATTTT.